The entry below gives a single TCR beta chain sequence along with its context. Germline assignment: CDR1 MNHEY and CDR2 SVGEGT. The CDR3 spans 14 residues. V was pared by 2 bases and J by 6 bases, with 11 bases between. The data derive from a study of blood T cell repertoires in COVID-19. Study-wide context: The United States, Italy and Spain supplied acute and convalescent COVID-19 samples. PBMCs, B-cell-depleted T cells, or T cells were the source of the cDNA or gDNA that made up the material.

Authors' data handling: By means of reference gene primer amplification, nucleated cell counts were estimated. Sequenced by immunoSEQ multiplex PCR; TCRdb stores in-frame clones only, minus some. That table gives V, J and clone size, and the DNA gave D and trimming. The repertoire includes about 50,000 clones, roughly nine tenths of them detected once, and 15% to 20% sits in the top ten. The V call is TRBV6-2 or TRBV6-3, the J call TRBJ2-1; D may be TRBD2 (7 bases). The material sequenced was peripheral blood. The receptor's source is a human donor with active COVID-19. The donor label of this sample is uncertain. The CDR3 spells CASSYLGGLNEQFF. The DNA of the CDR3 is TGTGCCAGCAGTTACCTGGGGGGGCTCAATGAGCAGTTCTTC.